What follows are 13 T cell receptor beta chains derived from one specimen sequenced in a study of CD8 T cells in Susac syndrome. An amount of RNA that ranged from roughly 0.45 to 1 ug was reverse transcribed with random hexamers. TCRdb passed the immunoSEQ multiplex PCR reads through MiXCR, listing each CDR3 protein once. The repertoire has 160,000 or so distinct CDR3 sequences, 92% of them found once; the top ten carry around 0.08%. The sequenced sample consisted of CD4+ T cells from PBMCs. All receptors derive from a human donor in good health.

CDR3 region: CASSQDLSSYEQYF. The CDR3, as DNA: TGCGCCAGCAGCCAGGACTTGAGCTCCTACGAGCAGTACTTC. The rearrangement links TRBV5-1 to TRBJ2-7, with D possibly being TRBD2 (5 bases). The V end was cut by 4 bases, the J end by 0 bases, with 11 bases between. Germline loops: CDR1 SGHRS, CDR2 YFSETQ. CDR3 size: 14 residues.

The chain has TRBV5-6 and TRBJ1-3, with D tentatively TRBD1 (5 bases). V was trimmed by 2 bases and J by 4 bases, leaving 16 bases between them. The CDR3 length is 16 residues. CDR1 is SGHDT and CDR2 is YYEEEE in the germline V gene. CDR3 sequence reads: CASSLTGGAGGNTIYF. The CDR3 DNA follows: TGTGCCAGCAGCTTAACTGGAGGGGCAGGAGGAAACACCATATATTTT.

V gene TRBV12-3 or TRBV12-4 combines with J gene TRBJ1-1; no definite D call. The CDR3 covers 13 residues. Trimming left V 5 bases short and J 6 bases short, with 13 bases between. The DNA for the CDR3 is TGTGCCAGCAGTCCCGACACGATGGCTGAAGCTTTCTTT. Translation gives CASSPDTMAEAFF.

The rearrangement joins TRBV11-2 to TRBJ1-1; TRBD1 agrees at 11 bases. V lost 5 bases to trimming and J lost 5 bases; unmatched junction nucleotides: 7. The CDR3 length is 15 residues. The germline V gene has CDR1 SGHAT and CDR2 FQNNGV. As DNA, the CDR3 is TGTGCCAGCAGCCTAATGGGACAGGGGGGGACTGAAGCTTTCTTT. Protein sequence: CASSLMGQGGTEAFF.

This chain connects TRBV6-2 or TRBV6-3 to TRBJ2-2, with 12 bases that match TRBD1. The germline V gene has CDR1 MNHEY and CDR2 SVGEGT. This CDR3 has 16 amino acids. The junction had 3 bases not matched to a gene; V was cut back by 4 bases and J by 3 bases. Here the CDR3 DNA reads TGTGCCAGCAGTTGGGGACAGGGGGCCGACACCGGGGAGCTGTTTTTT. Translated, it gives CASSWGQGADTGELFF.

In this sample, this clonotype turned up once. This rearrangement joins TRBV5-1 to TRBJ2-7; 9 bases align to TRBD1. The V gene end was trimmed by 6 bases and the J gene end by 1 base; junction bases not matched to a gene: 8. Germline V gene data show CDR1 as SGHRS and CDR2 as YFSETQ. This CDR3 comprises 15 residues. CDR3 in DNA: TGCGCCAGCACCCGGTTGGACAGGGGATCCTACGAGCAGTACTTC. This translates into CASTRLDRGSYEQYF.

The chain couples TRBV11-2 to TRBJ2-3; TRBD2 aligns across 10 bases. This CDR3 has 15 amino acids. Germline loops: CDR1 SGHAT, CDR2 FQNNGV. The ends lost 2 bases at V and 5 bases at J; junction bases unmatched: 4. The CDR3 reads CASSLNSGGGDTQYF. The DNA for the CDR3 is TGTGCCAGCAGCTTAAACAGCGGGGGGGGAGATACGCAGTATTTT.

This clonotype was detected once. The chain links TRBV5-1 to TRBJ2-5; D not certain. Per the germline V gene, CDR1 is SGHRS and CDR2 is YFSETQ. The CDR3 runs to 15 residues. Trimming stripped 2 bases from V and 5 bases from J, with 16 bases between. This CDR3 reads CASSFGSPLSETQYF. The CDR3 DNA is TGCGCCAGCAGCTTTGGATCGCCGTTATCGGAGACCCAGTACTTC.

J is TRBJ1-1 and V is TRBV12-3 or TRBV12-4; possibly TRBD1 for D (6 bases). The CDR3 runs 14 residues. V lost 0 bases, J lost 4 bases, and 9 bases lay in between. CDR3 nucleotides: TGTGCCAGCAGTTTAGCGCTAGGGGGCACTGAAGCTTTCTTT. It codes for CASSLALGGTEAFF.

The chain recombines TRBV5-1 with TRBJ1-4, with D perhaps matching TRBD1 (6 bases). Germline lookup yields CDR1 SGHRS and CDR2 YFSETQ. V was cut by 2 bases and J by 5 bases, with 7 bases left in between. The CDR3 extends over 13 amino acids. Written as DNA, the CDR3 is TGCGCCAGCAGCTTAGGACAGAATGAAAAACTGTTTTTT. Encoded protein: CASSLGQNEKLFF.

This sequence joins TRBV7-2 and TRBJ2-3; 9 nucleotides line up with TRBD2. The germline V gene encodes CDR1 SGHTA and CDR2 FQGNSA. The CDR3 is made up of 16 amino acids. With V trimmed by 5 bases and J by 6 bases, 12 bases remained unmatched. The CDR3: CASSPRSAGGADTQYF. As DNA, the CDR3 is TGTGCCAGCAGCCCAAGGTCGGCGGGAGGGGCGGATACGCAGTATTTT. Full variable domain (remainder filled in from reference TRBV7-2 and TRBJ2-3): GAGVSQSPSNKVTEKGKDVELRCDPISGHTALYWYRQSLGQGLEFLIYFQGNSAPDKSGLPSDRFSAERTGGSVSTLTIQRTQQEDSAVYLCASSPRSAGGADTQYFGPGTRLTVL.

The genes are TRBV27 and TRBJ1-6; D gene uncertain. CDR1 and CDR2 from the germline V gene are MNHEY and SMNVEV (reference sequence). V was shortened by 2 bases and J by 0 bases, with 14 bases between the two germline ends. The CDR3 length is 18 residues. DNA of the CDR3: TGTGCCAGCAGTTTAAGAGTAGGGCCAAGCTCCTATAATTCACCCCTCCACTTT. Protein sequence: CASSLRVGPSSYNSPLHF.

The chain joins TRBV6-1 to TRBJ2-3, with TRBD2 matching over 10 bases. CDR3 length equals 20 residues. Germline trimming cut 5 bases from V and 3 bases from J; bases unmatched to any gene: 20. Germline lookup yields CDR1 MNHNS and CDR2 SASEGT. This chain's CDR3 is CASSREGARASGSMTDTQYF. CDR3 DNA sequence: TGTGCCAGCAGTAGGGAGGGGGCGCGGGCTAGCGGGAGTATGACAGATACGCAGTATTTT.